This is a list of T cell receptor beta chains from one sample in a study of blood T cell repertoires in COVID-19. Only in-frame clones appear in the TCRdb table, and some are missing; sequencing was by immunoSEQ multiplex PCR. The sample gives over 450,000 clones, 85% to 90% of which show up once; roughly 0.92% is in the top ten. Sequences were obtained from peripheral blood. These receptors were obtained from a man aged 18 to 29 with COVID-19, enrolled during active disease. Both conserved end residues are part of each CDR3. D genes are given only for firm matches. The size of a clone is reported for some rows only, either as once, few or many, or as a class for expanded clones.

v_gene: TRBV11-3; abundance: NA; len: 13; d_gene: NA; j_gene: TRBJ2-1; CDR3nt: TGTGCCAGCAGCTCTACTAGTTACAATGAGCAGTTCTTC; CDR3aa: CASSSTSYNEQFF
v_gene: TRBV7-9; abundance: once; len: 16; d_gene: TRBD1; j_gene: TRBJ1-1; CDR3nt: TGTGCCAGCAGACCAGAATACAGGGGTGGGGCCACTGAAGCTTTCTTT; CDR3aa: CASRPEYRGGATEAFF
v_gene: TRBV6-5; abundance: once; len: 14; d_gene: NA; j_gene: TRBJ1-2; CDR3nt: TGTGCCAGCAGTCCGGACAGCTTTAACTATGGCTACACCTTC; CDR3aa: CASSPDSFNYGYTF
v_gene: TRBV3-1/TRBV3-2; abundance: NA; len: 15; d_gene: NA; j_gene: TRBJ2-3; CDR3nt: TGTGCCAGCAGCCAAGATGGCCTAGCTGGAGATACGCAGTATTTT; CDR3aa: CASSQDGLAGDTQYF
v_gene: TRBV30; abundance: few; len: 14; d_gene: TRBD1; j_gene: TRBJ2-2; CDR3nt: TGTGCCTGGCTCAGGGGGCAGGACACCGGGGAGCTGTTTTTT; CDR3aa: CAWLRGQDTGELFF
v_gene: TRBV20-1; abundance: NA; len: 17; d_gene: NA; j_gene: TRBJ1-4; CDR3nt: TGCAGTGCTAGTCCACAGGGTAAAACGGCCGGTAATGAAAAACTGTTTTTT; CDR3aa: CSASPQGKTAGNEKLFF
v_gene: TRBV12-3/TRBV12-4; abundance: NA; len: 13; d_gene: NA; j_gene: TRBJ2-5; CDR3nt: TGTGCCAGCAGTTTGTCGGGGTCAGAGACCCAGTACTTC; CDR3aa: CASSLSGSETQYF
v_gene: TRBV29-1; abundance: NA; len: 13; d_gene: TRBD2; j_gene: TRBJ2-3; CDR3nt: TGCAGCGTTGTTAGCGGGGTAGGTCTGGGGCAGTATTTT; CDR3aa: CSVVSGVGLGQYF
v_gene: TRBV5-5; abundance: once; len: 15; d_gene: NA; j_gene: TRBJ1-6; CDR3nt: TGTGCCAGCAGCTATGAGTACTCCTATAATTCACCCCTCCACTTT; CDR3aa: CASSYEYSYNSPLHF
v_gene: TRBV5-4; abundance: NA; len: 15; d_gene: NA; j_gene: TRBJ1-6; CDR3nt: TGTGCCAGCAAACGAACAGGGCCTCCAAATTCACCCCTCCACTTT; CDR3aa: CASKRTGPPNSPLHF
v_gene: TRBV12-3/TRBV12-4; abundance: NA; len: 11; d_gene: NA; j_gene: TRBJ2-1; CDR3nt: TGTGCCAGCAGCCTTAACCGAGTTCAGTTCTTC; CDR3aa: CASSLNRVQFF
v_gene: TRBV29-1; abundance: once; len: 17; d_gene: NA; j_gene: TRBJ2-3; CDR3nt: TGCAGCGTTGAAGATAGGGGTGGAGGGTACGGGCAGGATACGCAGTATTTT; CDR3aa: CSVEDRGGGYGQDTQYF
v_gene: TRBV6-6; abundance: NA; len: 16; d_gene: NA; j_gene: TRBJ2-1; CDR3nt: TGTGCCAGCATCGAGGGGGGGACTGGCTCCTACAATGAGCAGTTCTTC; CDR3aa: CASIEGGTGSYNEQFF
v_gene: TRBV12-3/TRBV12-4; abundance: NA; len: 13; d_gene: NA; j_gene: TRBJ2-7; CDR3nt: TGTGCCAGCAGTTGGCGATACGGGTACGAGCAGTACTTC; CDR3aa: CASSWRYGYEQYF
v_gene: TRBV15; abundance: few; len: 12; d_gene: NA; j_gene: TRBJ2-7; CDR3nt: TGTGCCACCAGCACGTGGGGGGACGAGCAGTACTTC; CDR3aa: CATSTWGDEQYF
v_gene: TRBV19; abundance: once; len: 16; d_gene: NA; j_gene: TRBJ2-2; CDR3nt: TGTGCCAGTAGTACCCTCGGCGGGATCGACACCGGGGAGCTGTTTTTT; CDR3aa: CASSTLGGIDTGELFF
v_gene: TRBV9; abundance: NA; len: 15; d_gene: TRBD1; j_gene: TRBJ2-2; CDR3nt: TGTGCCAGCAGCGTAGTACAGGGGGCCGCCGGGGAGCTGTTTTTT; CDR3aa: CASSVVQGAAGELFF
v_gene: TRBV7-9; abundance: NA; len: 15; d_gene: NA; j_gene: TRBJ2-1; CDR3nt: TGTGCCAGCAGCTTAAGGGCTAGCGAGAACAATGAGCAGTTCTTC; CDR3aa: CASSLRASENNEQFF
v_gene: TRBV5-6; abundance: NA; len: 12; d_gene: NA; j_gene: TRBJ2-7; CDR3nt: TGTGCCAGCAGCTTGCCGGGTTACGAGCAGTACTTC; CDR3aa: CASSLPGYEQYF
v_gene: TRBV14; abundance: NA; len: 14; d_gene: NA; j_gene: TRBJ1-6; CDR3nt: TGTGCCAGCAGCCTAACAGGGACTAATTCACCCCTCCACTTT; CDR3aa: CASSLTGTNSPLHF
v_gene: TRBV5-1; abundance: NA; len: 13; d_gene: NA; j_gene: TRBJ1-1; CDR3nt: TGCGCCAGCAGCTTCGAGTCGAACACTGAAGCTTTCTTT; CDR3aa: CASSFESNTEAFF
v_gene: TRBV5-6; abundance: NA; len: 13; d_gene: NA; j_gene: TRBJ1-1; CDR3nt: TGTGCCAGCAGCCTAAGAATGAACACTGAAGCTTTCTTT; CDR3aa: CASSLRMNTEAFF
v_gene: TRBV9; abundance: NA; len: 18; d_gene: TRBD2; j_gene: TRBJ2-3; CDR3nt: TGTGCCAGCAGCGTAGAGGTGCTAGCGGGGGGGAGCACAGATACGCAGTATTTT; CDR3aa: CASSVEVLAGGSTDTQYF
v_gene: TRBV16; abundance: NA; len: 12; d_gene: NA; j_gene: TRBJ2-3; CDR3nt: TGTGCCAGCAGCCTAGACACAGATACGCAGTATTTT; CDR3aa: CASSLDTDTQYF
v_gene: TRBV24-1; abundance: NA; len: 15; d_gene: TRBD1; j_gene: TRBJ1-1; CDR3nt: TGTGCCACCAGTGTAGGTACAGGGGTGAACACTGAAGCTTTCTTT; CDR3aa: CATSVGTGVNTEAFF
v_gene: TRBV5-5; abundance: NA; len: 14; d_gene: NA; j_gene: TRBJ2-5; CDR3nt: TGTGCCAGCAGCTTGCCAGGGGTAGGAGAGACCCAGTACTTC; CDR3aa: CASSLPGVGETQYF
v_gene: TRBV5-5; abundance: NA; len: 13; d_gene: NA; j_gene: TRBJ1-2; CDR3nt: TGTGCCAGCAGCGCCTATACGAGTTCCGGCTACACCTTC; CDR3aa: CASSAYTSSGYTF
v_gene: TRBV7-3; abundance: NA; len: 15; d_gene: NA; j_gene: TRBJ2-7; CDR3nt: TGTGCCAGCAGCTTAACTGGAGGGAGTGGGAACGAGCAGTACTTC; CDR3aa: CASSLTGGSGNEQYF
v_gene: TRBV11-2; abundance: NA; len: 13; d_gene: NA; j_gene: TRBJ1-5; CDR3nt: TGTGCCAGCAGCACCGGGGGCAATCAGCCCCAGCATTTT; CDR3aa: CASSTGGNQPQHF
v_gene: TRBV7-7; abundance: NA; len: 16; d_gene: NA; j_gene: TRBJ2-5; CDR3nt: TGTGCTAGCAGCCCTATCACGGGGCAGGGGCAAGAGACCCAGTACTTC; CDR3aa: CASSPITGQGQETQYF
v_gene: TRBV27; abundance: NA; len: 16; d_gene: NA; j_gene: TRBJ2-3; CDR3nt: TGTGCCAGCAGTCCTAAGTGGGGGGGCTTAGGAGATACGCAGTATTTT; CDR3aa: CASSPKWGGLGDTQYF
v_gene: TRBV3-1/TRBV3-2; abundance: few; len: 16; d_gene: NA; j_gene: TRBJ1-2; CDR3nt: TGTGCCAGCAGCGAAAGCACCAGGGGCTTGGACTATGGCTACACCTTC; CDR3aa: CASSESTRGLDYGYTF
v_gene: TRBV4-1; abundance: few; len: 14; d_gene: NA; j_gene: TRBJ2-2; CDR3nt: TGCGCCAGCAGCCAAGGGGTCGCGGCCGGGGAGCTGTTTTTT; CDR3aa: CASSQGVAAGELFF
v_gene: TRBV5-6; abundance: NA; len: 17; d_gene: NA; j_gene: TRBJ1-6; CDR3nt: TGTGCCAGCAGCTTGGCTGGTGGGAGGAGAAATAATTCACCCCTCCACTTT; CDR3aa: CASSLAGGRRNNSPLHF
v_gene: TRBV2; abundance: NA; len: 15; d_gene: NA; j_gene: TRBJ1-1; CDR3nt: TGTGCCAGCAGTGGGTCTTTCGGGGGGTACACTGAAGCTTTCTTT; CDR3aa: CASSGSFGGYTEAFF
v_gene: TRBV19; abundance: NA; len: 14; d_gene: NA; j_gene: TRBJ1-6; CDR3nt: TGTGCCAGTAGTATTTGGCGGTATAATTCACCCCTCCACTTT; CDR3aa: CASSIWRYNSPLHF
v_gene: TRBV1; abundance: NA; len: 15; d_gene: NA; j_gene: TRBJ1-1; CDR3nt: TGCACCAGCAGCCCTCCTCCGGCGGTTTGGACTGAAGCTTTCTTT; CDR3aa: CTSSPPPAVWTEAFF
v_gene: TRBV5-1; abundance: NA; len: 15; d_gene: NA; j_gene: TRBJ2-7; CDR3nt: TGCGCCAGCAGGTTTGAGCAGGGGAAATCCTACGAGCAGTACTTC; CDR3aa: CASRFEQGKSYEQYF
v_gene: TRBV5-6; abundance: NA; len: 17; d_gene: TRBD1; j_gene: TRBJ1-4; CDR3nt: TGTGCCAGCAGCTTGGGACAGGGGACTGCAACTAATGAAAAACTGTTTTTT; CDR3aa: CASSLGQGTATNEKLFF
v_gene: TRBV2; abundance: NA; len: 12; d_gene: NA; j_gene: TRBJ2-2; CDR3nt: TGTGCCAGCAGACAAAACACCGGGGAGTTGTTTTTT; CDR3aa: CASRQNTGELFF
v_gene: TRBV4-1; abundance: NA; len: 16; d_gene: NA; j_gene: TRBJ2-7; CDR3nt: TGCGCCAGCAGCCAAGGGCGCTCGGGGAGGCCGCGAGAGCAGTACTTC; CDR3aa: CASSQGRSGRPREQYF
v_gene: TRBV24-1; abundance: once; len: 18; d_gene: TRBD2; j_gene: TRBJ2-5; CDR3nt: TGTGCCACCAGTGATCGGGGACTAGCGGGAGGGAGCGAAGAGACCCAGTACTTC; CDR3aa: CATSDRGLAGGSEETQYF
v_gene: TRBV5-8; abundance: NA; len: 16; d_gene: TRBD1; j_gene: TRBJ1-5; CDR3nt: TGTGCCAGCAGCTTGGGGATAGGGACAGGGGTTCAGCCCCAGCATTTT; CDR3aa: CASSLGIGTGVQPQHF
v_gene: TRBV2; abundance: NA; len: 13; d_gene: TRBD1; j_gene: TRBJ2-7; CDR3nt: TGTGCCAGCACGAGGGGACAGTCCTACGAGCAGTACTTC; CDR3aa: CASTRGQSYEQYF
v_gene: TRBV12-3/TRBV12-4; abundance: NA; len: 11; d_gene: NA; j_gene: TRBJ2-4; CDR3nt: TGTGCCAGCAGTTTTGGAGGCCTACCGTACTTC; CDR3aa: CASSFGGLPYF
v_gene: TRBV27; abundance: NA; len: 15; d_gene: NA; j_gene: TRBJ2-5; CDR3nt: TGTGCCAGCAGTTCAGGACTGGGACTCCAAGAGACCCAGTACTTC; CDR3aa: CASSSGLGLQETQYF
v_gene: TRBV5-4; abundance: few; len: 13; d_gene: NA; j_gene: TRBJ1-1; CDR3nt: TGTGCCAGCAGCTTGCAGGGGAACACTGAAGCTTTCTTT; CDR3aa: CASSLQGNTEAFF
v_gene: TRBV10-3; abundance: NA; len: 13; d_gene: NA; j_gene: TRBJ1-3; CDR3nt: TGTGCCATCGCGGGACTCTCGGGGGACACCATATATTTT; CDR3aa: CAIAGLSGDTIYF
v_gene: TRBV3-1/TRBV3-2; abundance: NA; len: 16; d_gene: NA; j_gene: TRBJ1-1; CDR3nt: TGTGCCAGCAGCCTACCCGCGCAGGGAGGGCGGACTGAAGCTTTCTTT; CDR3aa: CASSLPAQGGRTEAFF
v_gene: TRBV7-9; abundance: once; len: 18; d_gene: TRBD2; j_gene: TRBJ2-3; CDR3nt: TGTGCCAGCAGCTTAGCCATCAGGACTAGCGGGAGCACAGATACGCAGTATTTT; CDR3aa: CASSLAIRTSGSTDTQYF
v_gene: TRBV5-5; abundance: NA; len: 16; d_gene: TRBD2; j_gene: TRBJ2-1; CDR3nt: TGTGCCAGCAGCGTCGTCGGGACTAGCGGATACAATGAGCAGTTCTTC; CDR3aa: CASSVVGTSGYNEQFF
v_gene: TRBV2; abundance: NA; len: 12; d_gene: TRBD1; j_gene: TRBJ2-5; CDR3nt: TGTGCCAGCGGGACAGGGAGAGAGACCCAGTACTTC; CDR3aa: CASGTGRETQYF
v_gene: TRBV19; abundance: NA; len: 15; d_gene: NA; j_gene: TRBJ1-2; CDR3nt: TGTGCCAGTAGAGATACAGGGCCACCTAACTATGGCTACACCTTC; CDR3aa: CASRDTGPPNYGYTF